This T cell receptor (beta chain) stems from a study of shared clonotypes between healthy human individuals. Per the germline V gene, CDR1 is SGHNT and CDR2 is YENEEA. The CDR3 has 16 residues. V trimming: 1 base; J trimming: 3 bases; junction bases outside the gene matches: 4. Genomic DNA per cell subset filled all wells of several immunoSEQ plates. Sequenced by immunoSEQ multiplex PCR; TCRdb stores in-frame clones only, minus some. The sample holds around 2,100,000 clones, about 95% seen once. In the naive CD8 group, cells lacked CD45RO and were positively selected for CCR7, so terminally differentiated effector memory CD45RA+ cells were left out.

The sequence came from a man younger than 35 in good health. The rearrangement uses TRBV11-3 and TRBJ1-4, with 8 bases fitting TRBD1. Input material: naive CD8+ T cells sorted from blood. The CDR3 loop is CASSLVPDRANEKLFF. As DNA, the CDR3 is TGTGCCAGCAGCTTAGTCCCGGACAGGGCTAATGAAAAACTGTTTTTT.